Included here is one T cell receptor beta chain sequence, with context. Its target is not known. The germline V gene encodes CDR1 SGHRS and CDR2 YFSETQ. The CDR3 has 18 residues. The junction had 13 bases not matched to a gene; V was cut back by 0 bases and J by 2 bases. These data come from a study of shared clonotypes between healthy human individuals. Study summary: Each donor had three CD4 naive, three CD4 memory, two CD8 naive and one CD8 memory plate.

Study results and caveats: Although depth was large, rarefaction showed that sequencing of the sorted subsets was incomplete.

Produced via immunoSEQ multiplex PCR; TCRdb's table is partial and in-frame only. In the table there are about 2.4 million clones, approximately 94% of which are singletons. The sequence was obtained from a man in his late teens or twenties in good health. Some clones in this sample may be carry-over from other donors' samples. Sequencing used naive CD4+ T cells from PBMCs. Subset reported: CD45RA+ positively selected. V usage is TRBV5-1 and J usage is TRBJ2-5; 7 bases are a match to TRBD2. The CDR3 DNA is TGCGCCAGCAGCTTGGGCCCATCTGGGGGGGACCGTCAAGAGACCCAGTACTTC. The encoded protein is CASSLGPSGGDRQETQYF. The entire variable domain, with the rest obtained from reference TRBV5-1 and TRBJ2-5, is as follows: KAGVTQTPRYLIKTRGQQVTLSCSPISGHRSVSWYQQTPGQGLQFLFEYFSETQRNKGNFPGRFSGRQFSNSRSEMNVSTLELGDSALYLCASSLGPSGGDRQETQYFGPGTRLLVL.